A selection of T cell receptor beta chains follows, all from one sample in a study of blood T cell repertoires in COVID-19. Produced via immunoSEQ multiplex PCR; TCRdb's table is partial and in-frame only. The table records more than 85,000 clones, approximately 91% of them present only once. Sequencing was done on a sample of peripheral blood. These receptors were taken from a woman in her sixties or seventies with acute or convalescent COVID-19. Both conserved end residues are part of each CDR3. Only some rows state a clone size, as once, few, many or a class for expanded clones.

NA	TRBV19	TRBJ2-7	CASTPSGRNNYEQYF
NA	TRBV18	TRBJ2-1	CASSPTIDRPNEQFF
NA	TRBV27	TRBJ2-1	CASSLSTGGNEQFF
NA	TRBV28	TRBJ2-7	CASILGGTPEQYF
NA	TRBV5-1	TRBJ2-5	CASSLAGVETQYF
NA	TRBV21-1	TRBJ1-1	CASSYLGGCTEAFF
NA	TRBV30	TRBJ2-3	CAWPPRTYDTDTQYF
NA	TRBV7-3	TRBJ2-1	CASSLIGGREGTNEQFF
NA	TRBV11-2	TRBJ2-1	CASSLDMRDEQFF
few	TRBV27	TRBJ2-3	CASNLRAARTDTQYF
NA	TRBV6-5	TRBJ1-2	CASSYGRGGLGYTF
NA	TRBV29-1	TRBJ1-1	CSVGTGGITEAFF
NA	TRBV7-9	TRBJ2-1	CASSRQEDNEQFF
NA	TRBV29-1	TRBJ2-5	CSVDAQGKETQYF
NA	TRBV10-3	TRBJ2-7	CAISAGTSGAYEQYF
NA	TRBV11-2	TRBJ2-7	CASSLAPQGDYEQYF
NA	TRBV2	TRBJ1-2	CASEGDLTDYGYTF
NA	TRBV11-3	TRBJ1-4	CASSLGPATNEKLFF
NA	TRBV19	TRBJ2-7	CASRRGQGSYEQYF
NA	TRBV19	TRBJ2-1	CASSISRGRAKLNNEQFF
NA	TRBV2	TRBJ2-3	CASNRDSRLGTDTQYF
NA	TRBV25-1	TRBJ2-4	CATGGNSKNIQYF
NA	TRBV7-9	TRBJ2-1	CASSGARNYNEQFF
NA	TRBV2	TRBJ2-1	CASRRTSGNNEQFF
NA	TRBV27	TRBJ1-2	CASRLQGDYGYTF
NA	TRBV19	TRBJ1-2	CATSRDRALLNYGYTF
NA	TRBV28	TRBJ1-1	CASSLEDNTEAFF
NA	TRBV7-7	TRBJ1-3	CASSLTPPGALSGNTIYF
NA	TRBV5-1	TRBJ1-3	CASSLAGRGTGNTIYF
NA	TRBV28	TRBJ1-6	CASSLLQGASNSPLHF
NA	TRBV10-3	TRBJ2-7	CAISRDRSYEQYF
NA	TRBV3-1/TRBV3-2	TRBJ1-1	CASSTGLATEAFF
NA	TRBV28	TRBJ1-1	CASSLSPGGSGTEAFF
NA	TRBV7-9	TRBJ2-3	CASSFSGRAERTDTQYF
NA	TRBV4-1	TRBJ2-7	CASSQGSSYEQYF
NA	TRBV28	TRBJ2-1	CASSSTGTEFYNEQFF
NA	TRBV24-1	TRBJ1-1	CATRPDRGDAEAFF
NA	TRBV7-2	TRBJ2-7	CASSLDLGVTYEQYF